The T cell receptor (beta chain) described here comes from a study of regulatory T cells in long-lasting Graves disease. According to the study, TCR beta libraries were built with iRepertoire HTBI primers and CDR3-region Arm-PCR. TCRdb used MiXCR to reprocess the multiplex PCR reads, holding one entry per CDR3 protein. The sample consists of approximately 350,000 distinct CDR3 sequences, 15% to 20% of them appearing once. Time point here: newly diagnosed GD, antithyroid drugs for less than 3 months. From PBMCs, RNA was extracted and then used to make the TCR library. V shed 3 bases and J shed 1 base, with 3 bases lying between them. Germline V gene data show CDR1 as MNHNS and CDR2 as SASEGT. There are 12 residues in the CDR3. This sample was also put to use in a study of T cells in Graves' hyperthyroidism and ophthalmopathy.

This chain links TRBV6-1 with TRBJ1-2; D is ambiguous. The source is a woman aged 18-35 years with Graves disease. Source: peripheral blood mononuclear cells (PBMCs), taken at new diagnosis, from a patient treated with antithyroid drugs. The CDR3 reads CASSEINYGYTF. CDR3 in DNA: TGTGCCAGCAGTGAGATTAACTATGGCTACACCTTC.